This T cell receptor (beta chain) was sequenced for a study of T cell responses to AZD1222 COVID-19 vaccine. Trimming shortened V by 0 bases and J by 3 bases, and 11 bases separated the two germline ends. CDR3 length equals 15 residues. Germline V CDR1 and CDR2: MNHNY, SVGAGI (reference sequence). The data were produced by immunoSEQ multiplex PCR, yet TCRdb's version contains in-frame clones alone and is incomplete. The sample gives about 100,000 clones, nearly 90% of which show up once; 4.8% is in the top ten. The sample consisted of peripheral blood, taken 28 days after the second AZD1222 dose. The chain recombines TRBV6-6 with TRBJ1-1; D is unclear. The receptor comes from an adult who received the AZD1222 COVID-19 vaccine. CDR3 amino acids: CASSYSIVGYTEAFF. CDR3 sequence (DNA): TGTGCCAGCAGTTACTCGATCGTTGGATACACTGAAGCTTTCTTT.